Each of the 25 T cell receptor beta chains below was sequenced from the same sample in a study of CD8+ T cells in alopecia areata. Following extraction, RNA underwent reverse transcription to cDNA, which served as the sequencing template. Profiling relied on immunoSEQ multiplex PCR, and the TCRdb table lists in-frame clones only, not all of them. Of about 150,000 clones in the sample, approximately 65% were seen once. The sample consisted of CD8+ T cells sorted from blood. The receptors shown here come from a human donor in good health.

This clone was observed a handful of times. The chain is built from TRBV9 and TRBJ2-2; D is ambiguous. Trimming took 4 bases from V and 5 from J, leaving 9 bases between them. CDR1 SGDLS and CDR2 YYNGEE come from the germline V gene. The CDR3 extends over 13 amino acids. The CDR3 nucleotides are TGTGCCAGCAGCCCCGGTAGGACCGGGGAGCTGTTTTTT. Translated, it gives CASSPGRTGELFF.

As DNA, the CDR3 is TGCGCCAGCAGCGTTGATCAGGGGGCGGGTCAGCCCCAGCATTTT. Amino acid sequence: CASSVDQGAGQPQHF. This chain joins TRBV5-1 and TRBJ1-5; TRBD1 agrees at 8 bases. The CDR3 is made up of 15 amino acids. The V gene end was trimmed by 4 bases and the J gene end by 6 bases; junction bases not matched to a gene: 9. Germline V gene lookup returns CDR1 SGHRS and CDR2 YFSETQ.

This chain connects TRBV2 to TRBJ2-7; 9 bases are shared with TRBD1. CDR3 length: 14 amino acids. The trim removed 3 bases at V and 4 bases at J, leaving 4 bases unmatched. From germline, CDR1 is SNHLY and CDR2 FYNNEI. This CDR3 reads CASSEDRGSYEQYF. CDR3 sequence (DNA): TGTGCCAGCAGTGAGGACAGGGGATCGTACGAGCAGTACTTC.

Here the CDR3 reads CASLDRAGELFF. The CDR3 bases are TGTGCCAGTCTAGACAGGGCCGGGGAGCTGTTTTTT. The chain combines TRBV25-1 with TRBJ2-2, with 7 bases aligning to TRBD1. The germline V gene has CDR1 MGHDK and CDR2 SYGVNS. Trimming at V came to 9 bases and at J to 6 bases, leaving 4 bases not matched to a gene. The CDR3 consists of 12 residues. Full variable domain (remainder filled in from reference TRBV25-1 and TRBJ2-2): EADIYQTPRYLVIGTGKKITLECSQTMGHDKMYWYQQDPGMELHLIHYSYGVNSTEKGDLSSESTVSRIRTEHFPLTLESARPSHTSQYLCASLDRAGELFFGEGSRLTVL.

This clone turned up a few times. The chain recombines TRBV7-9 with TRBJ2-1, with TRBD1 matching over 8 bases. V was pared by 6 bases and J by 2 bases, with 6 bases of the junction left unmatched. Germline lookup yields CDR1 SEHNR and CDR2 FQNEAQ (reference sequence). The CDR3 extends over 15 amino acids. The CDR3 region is CASSYDRGAYNEQFF. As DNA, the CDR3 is TGTGCCAGCAGTTACGACAGGGGTGCCTACAATGAGCAGTTCTTC.

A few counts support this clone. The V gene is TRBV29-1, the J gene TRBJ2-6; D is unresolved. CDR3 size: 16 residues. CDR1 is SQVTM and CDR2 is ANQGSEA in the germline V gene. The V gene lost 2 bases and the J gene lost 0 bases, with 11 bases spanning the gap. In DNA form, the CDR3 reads TGCAGCGTTGAAATTGGGGAACCCTCTGGGGCCAACGTCCTGACTTTC. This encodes CSVEIGEPSGANVLTF.

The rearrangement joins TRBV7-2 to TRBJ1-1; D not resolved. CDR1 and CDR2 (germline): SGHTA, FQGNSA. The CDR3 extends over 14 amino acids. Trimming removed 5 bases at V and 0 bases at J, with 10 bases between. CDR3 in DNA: TGTGCCAGCAGCCCGCGGACGGTGAACACTGAAGCTTTCTTT. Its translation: CASSPRTVNTEAFF.

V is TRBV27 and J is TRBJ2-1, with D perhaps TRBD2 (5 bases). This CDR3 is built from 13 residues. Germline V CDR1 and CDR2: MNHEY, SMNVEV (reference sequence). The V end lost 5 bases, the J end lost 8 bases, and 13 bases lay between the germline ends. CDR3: CASSPQEAHEQFF. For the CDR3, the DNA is TGTGCCAGCAGTCCTCAGGAGGCGCATGAGCAGTTCTTC.

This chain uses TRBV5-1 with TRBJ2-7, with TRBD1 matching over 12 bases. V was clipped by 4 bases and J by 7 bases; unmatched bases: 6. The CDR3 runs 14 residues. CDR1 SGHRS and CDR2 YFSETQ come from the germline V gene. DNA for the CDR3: TGCGCCAGCAGCCCAGGGACAGGGGGCGATGAGCAGTACTTC. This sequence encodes CASSPGTGGDEQYF.

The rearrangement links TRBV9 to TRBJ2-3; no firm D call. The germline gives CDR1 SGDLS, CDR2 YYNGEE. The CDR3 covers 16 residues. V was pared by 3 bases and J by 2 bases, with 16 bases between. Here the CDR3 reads CASSGRNGAPTDTQYF. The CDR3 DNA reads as TGTGCCAGCAGCGGTAGGAACGGAGCCCCCACAGATACGCAGTATTTT. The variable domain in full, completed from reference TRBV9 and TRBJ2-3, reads DSGVTQTPKHLITATGQRVTLRCSPRSGDLSVYWYQQSLDQGLQFLIQYYNGEERAKGNILERFSAQQFPDLHSELNLSSLELGDSALYFCASSGRNGAPTDTQYFGPGTRLTVL.

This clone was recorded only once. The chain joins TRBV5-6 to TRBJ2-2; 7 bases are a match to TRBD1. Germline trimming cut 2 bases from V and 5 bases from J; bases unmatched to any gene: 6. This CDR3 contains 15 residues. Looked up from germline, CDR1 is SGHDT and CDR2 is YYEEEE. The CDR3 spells CASSFVGGETGELFF. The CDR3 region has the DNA TGTGCCAGCAGCTTTGTAGGGGGCGAGACCGGGGAGCTGTTTTTT. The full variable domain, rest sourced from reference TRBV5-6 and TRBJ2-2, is DAGVTQSPTHLIKTRGQQVTLRCSPKSGHDTVSWYQQALGQGPQFIFQYYEEEERQRGNFPDRFSGHQFPNYSSELNVNALLLGDSALYLCASSFVGGETGELFFGEGSRLTVL.

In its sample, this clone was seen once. The CDR3 region has the DNA TGTGCCAGCAGTTACTCCGGCTCCTACAATGAGCAGTTCTTC. Translating gives CASSYSGSYNEQFF. The chain uses TRBV6-6 and TRBJ2-1; D is ambiguous. The CDR3 covers 14 residues. Germline-derived CDR1 and CDR2 are MNHNY and SVGAGI (reference sequence). Trimming shortened V by 0 bases and J by 0 bases, and 3 bases separated the two germline ends.

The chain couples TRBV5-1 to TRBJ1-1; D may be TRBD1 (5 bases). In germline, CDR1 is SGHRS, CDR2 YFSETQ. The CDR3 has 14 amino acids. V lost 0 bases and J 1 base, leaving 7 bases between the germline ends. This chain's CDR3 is CASSLVQGNTEAFF. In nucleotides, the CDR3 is TGCGCCAGCAGCTTGGTTCAGGGGAACACTGAAGCTTTCTTT.

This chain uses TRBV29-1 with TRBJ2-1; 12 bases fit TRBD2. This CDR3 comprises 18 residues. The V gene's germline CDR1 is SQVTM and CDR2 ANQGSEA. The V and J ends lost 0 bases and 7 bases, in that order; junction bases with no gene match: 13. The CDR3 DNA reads TGCAGCGTTGAAGATGAGCTAGCGGGAGGGGACTTCGGGAATGAGCAGTTCTTC. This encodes CSVEDELAGGDFGNEQFF.

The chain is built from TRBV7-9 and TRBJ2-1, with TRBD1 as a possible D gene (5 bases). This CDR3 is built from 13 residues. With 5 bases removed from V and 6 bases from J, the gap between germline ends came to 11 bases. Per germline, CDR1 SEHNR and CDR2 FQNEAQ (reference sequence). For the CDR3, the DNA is TGTGCCAGCAGCCCAGGACACATCAATGAGCAGTTCTTC. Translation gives CASSPGHINEQFF.

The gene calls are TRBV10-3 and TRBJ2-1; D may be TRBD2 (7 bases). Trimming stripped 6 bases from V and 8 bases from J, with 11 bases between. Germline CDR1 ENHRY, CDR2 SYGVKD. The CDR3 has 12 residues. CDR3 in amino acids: CAIRGAGDEQFF. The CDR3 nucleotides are TGTGCCATCAGGGGGGCGGGAGATGAGCAGTTCTTC.

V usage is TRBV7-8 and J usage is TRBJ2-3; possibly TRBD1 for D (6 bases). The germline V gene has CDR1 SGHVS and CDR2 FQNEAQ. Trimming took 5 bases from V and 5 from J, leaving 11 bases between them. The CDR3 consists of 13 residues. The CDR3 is CASSGGTQDTQYF. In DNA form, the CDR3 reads TGTGCCAGCAGCGGGGGCACGCAAGATACGCAGTATTTT.

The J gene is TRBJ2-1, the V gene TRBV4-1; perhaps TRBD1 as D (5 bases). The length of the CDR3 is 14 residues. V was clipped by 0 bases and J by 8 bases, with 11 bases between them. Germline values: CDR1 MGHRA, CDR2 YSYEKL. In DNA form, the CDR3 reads TGCGCCAGCAGCCAAGAGCTCAGGGAACATGAGCAGTTCTTC. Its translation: CASSQELREHEQFF.

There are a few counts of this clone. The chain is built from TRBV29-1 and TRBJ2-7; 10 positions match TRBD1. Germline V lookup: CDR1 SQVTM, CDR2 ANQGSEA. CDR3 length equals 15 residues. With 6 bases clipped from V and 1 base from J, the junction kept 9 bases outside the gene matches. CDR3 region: CSVQAWTGGSYEQYF. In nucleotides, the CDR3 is TGCAGCGTCCAAGCGTGGACAGGGGGTTCCTACGAGCAGTACTTC.

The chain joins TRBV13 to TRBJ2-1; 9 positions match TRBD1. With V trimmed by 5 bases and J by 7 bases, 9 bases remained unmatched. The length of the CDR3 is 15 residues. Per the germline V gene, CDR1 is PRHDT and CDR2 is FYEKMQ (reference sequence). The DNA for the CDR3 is TGTGCCAGCAGCCGTACAGGGGGCCTATGGAATGAGCAGTTCTTC. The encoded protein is CASSRTGGLWNEQFF. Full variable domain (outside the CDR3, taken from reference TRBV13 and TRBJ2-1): AAGVIQSPRHLIKEKRETATLKCYPIPRHDTVYWYQQGPGQDPQFLISFYEKMQSDKGSIPDRFSAQQFSDYHSELNMSSLELGDSALYFCASSRTGGLWNEQFFGPGTRLTVL.

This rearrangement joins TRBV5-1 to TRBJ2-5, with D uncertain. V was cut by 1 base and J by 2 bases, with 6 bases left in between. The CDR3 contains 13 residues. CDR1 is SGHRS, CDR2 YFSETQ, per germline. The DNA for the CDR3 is TGCGCCAGCAGCTTGCTGTTGCAAGAGACCCAGTACTTC. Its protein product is CASSLLLQETQYF.

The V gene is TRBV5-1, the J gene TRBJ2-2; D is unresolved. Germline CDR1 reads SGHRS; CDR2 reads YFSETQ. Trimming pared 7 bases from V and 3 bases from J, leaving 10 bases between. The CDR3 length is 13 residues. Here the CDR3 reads CASGMLDTGELFF. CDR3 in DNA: TGCGCCAGCGGCATGTTAGACACCGGGGAGCTGTTTTTT.

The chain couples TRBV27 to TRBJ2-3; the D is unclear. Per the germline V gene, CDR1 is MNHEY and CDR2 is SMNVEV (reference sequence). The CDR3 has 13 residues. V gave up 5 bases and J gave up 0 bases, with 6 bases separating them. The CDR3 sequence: CASSHFSTDTQYF. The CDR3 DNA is TGTGCCAGCAGTCATTTTAGCACAGATACGCAGTATTTT.

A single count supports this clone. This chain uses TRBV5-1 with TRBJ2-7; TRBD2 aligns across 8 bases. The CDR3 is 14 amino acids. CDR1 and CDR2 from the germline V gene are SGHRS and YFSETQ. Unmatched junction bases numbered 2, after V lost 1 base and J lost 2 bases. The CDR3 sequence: CASSLTSGTYEQYF. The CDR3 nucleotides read TGCGCCAGCAGCTTGACTAGCGGAACCTACGAGCAGTACTTC.

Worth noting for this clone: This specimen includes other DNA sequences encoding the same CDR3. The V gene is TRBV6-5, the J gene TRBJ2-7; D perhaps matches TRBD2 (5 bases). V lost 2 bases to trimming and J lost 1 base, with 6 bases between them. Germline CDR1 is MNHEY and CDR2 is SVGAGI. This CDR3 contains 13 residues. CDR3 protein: CASSYRESYEQYF. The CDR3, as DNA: TGTGCCAGCAGTTACAGGGAGTCCTACGAGCAGTACTTC.